This paragraph reports one TCR beta chain. The antigen remains undetermined. The sample is drawn from a study of cytomegalovirus exposure and HLA in healthy donors. The germline V gene encodes CDR1 MDHEN and CDR2 SYDVKM. The CDR3 spans 15 residues. The trim removed 2 bases at V and 5 bases at J, leaving 4 bases unmatched. General observations from the study: Through in vitro validation, three CMV-associated chains were shown to be specific for CMV antigens. Cytomegalovirus-associated status was assigned to about 160 TCR beta chains. V- and J-gene trimming in TCR beta was tied to a missense DCLRE1C variant by an analysis performed later.

PCR was performed using 60 Vbeta and 13 Jbeta primers. The method was immunoSEQ multiplex PCR; TCRdb's version includes in-frame clones alone and lacks a portion of them. This sample has over 90,000 clones; roughly three quarters occur once, and the top ten carry 9% to 12%. This chain joins TRBV28 and TRBJ2-7; TRBD2 agrees at 12 bases. The sequencing sample was made of PBMCs. This TCR was sampled from a woman younger than 35 in good health and CMV-seropositive. The CDR3 is CASSLELAGGNEQYF. For the CDR3, the DNA is TGTGCCAGCAGTTTAGAACTAGCGGGGGGAAACGAGCAGTACTTC.